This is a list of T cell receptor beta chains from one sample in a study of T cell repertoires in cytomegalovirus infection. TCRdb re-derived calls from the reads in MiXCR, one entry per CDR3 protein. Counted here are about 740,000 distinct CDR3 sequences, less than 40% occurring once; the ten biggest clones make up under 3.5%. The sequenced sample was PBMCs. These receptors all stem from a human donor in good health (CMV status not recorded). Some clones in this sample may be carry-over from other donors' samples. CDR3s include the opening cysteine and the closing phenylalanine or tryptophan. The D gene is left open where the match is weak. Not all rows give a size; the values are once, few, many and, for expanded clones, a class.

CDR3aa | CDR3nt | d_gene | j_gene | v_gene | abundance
CAISTGGPDEQFF | TGTGCCATCAGTACGGGAGGGCCGGATGAGCAGTTCTTC | TRBD2 | TRBJ2-1 | TRBV10-3 | few
CAISAISGNTIYF | TGTGCCATCTCGGCCATATCTGGAAACACCATATATTTT | NA | TRBJ1-3 | TRBV2 | few
CSAERGGQPQHF | TGCAGTGCCGAGCGGGGGGGTCAGCCCCAGCATTTT | NA | TRBJ1-5 | TRBV20-1 | NA
CASSEAVNSYGYTF | TGTGCCAGCAGTGAAGCTGTGAACAGCTATGGCTACACCTTC | NA | TRBJ1-2 | TRBV6-1 | once
CASSLSGGLQYNEQFF | TGTGCCAGCAGTTTAAGCGGGGGCCTCCAGTACAATGAGCAGTTCTTC | TRBD2 | TRBJ2-1 | TRBV28 | NA
CAISSRLENEQFF | TGTGCCATCAGTAGCCGACTAGAAAATGAGCAGTTCTTC | NA | TRBJ2-1 | TRBV10-3 | NA
CSVDSRLNEQFF | TGCAGCGTAGACTCAAGACTCAATGAGCAGTTCTTC | NA | TRBJ2-1 | TRBV29-1 | NA
CASSLALVTEAFF | TGTGCCAGCAGTTTAGCTCTGGTCACTGAAGCTTTCTTT | NA | TRBJ1-1 | TRBV12-3/TRBV12-4 | NA
CASSSGTGPNEQFF | TGTGCCAGTAGTTCCGGGACAGGGCCCAATGAGCAGTTCTTC | TRBD1 | TRBJ2-1 | TRBV19 | few
CASSLAGAIYSNQPQHF | TGTGCCAGCAGCTTGGCCGGGGCTATTTATAGCAATCAGCCCCAGCATTTT | NA | TRBJ1-5 | TRBV5-6 | NA
CASSSGQSEAQHF | TGTGCCAGCAGTTCGGGACAGTCAGAGGCCCAGCATTTT | TRBD1 | TRBJ1-5 | TRBV12-3/TRBV12-4 | few
CASSLGGKNYGYTF | TGTGCCAGCAGCTTAGGCGGGAAAAACTATGGCTACACCTTC | NA | TRBJ1-2 | TRBV7-8 | many
CASSLSTPGGYGYTF | TGTGCCAGCAGTTTATCGACGCCCGGAGGGTATGGCTACACCTTC | NA | TRBJ1-2 | TRBV27 | NA
CASSEGQGLYNEQFF | TGTGCCAGCAGTGAGGGACAGGGCTTATACAATGAGCAGTTCTTC | TRBD1 | TRBJ2-1 | TRBV6-4 | NA
CASSLGEGNTIYF | TGTGCCAGCAGCTTAGGCGAGGGAAACACCATATATTTT | NA | TRBJ1-3 | TRBV7-6 | few
CASSPTVRPDYNEQFF | TGTGCCAGCAGCCCGACAGTGCGCCCCGACTACAATGAGCAGTTCTTC | NA | TRBJ2-1 | TRBV7-2 | NA
CASSLGLESYNEQFF | TGTGCCAGCAGCTTAGGACTAGAATCCTACAATGAGCAGTTCTTC | NA | TRBJ2-1 | TRBV11-2 | many
CASSSGSGTLSYEQYF | TGTGCCAGCAGTTCCGGTAGCGGGACGCTCTCCTACGAGCAGTACTTC | TRBD2 | TRBJ2-7 | TRBV6-2/TRBV6-3 | NA
CASSQAGLAGEQYF | TGTGCCAGCAGCCAGGCGGGACTAGCGGGAGAGCAGTACTTC | TRBD2 | TRBJ2-7 | TRBV4-2 | NA
CASREYEGVSEQYF | TGTGCCAGCAGGGAATACGAGGGGGTTAGCGAGCAGTACTTC | NA | TRBJ2-7 | TRBV6-8 | NA
CASSYRGNQYPTYEQYF | TGTGCCAGCAGTTATCGGGGCAATCAGTATCCCACCTACGAGCAGTACTTC | NA | TRBJ2-7 | TRBV28 | few
CASSGTGQKNTEAFF | TGCGCCAGCAGTGGCACGGGACAAAAGAACACTGAAGCTTTCTTT | NA | TRBJ1-1 | TRBV10-2 | NA
CASSLTGGTGNTIYF | TGTGCCAGCAGCTTGACAGGGGGCACTGGAAACACCATATATTTT | TRBD1 | TRBJ1-3 | TRBV7-9 | few
CASSPSGGRNTGELFF | TGTGCCAGCAGCCCCAGTGGAGGGCGAAACACCGGGGAGCTGTTTTTT | NA | TRBJ2-2 | TRBV7-9 | NA
CASSLASLGYYGYTF | TGTGCCAGCAGTTTAGCGTCGTTGGGGTACTATGGCTACACCTTC | NA | TRBJ1-2 | TRBV12-3/TRBV12-4 | NA
CATSGQGFEAFF | TGTGCCACCTCGGGACAGGGGTTTGAAGCTTTCTTT | TRBD1 | TRBJ1-1 | TRBV12-3/TRBV12-4 | NA
CASSEQSHTGELFF | TGTGCCAGCAGTGAACAGAGTCACACCGGGGAGCTGTTTTTT | NA | TRBJ2-2 | TRBV6-1 | NA
CASSSLQGLLEQYF | TGTGCCAGCAGCTCCCTACAGGGCCTCTTGGAGCAGTACTTC | NA | TRBJ2-7 | TRBV7-9 | many
CASSPNRVMPHEQYF | TGTGCCAGCAGCCCAAACAGGGTAATGCCCCACGAGCAGTACTTC | NA | TRBJ2-7 | TRBV7-8 | many
CASSLIGGKLSSYNEQFF | TGTGCCAGCAGCTTAATCGGGGGAAAATTGAGCTCCTACAATGAGCAGTTCTTC | NA | TRBJ2-1 | TRBV7-6 | NA
CASSRTGGERYEQYF | TGTGCCAGCAGCCGTACAGGGGGCGAACGGTACGAGCAGTACTTC | TRBD1 | TRBJ2-7 | TRBV28 | few
CASSLPGGGEQYF | TGTGCCAGCAGCTTGCCGGGTGGAGGGGAGCAGTACTTC | NA | TRBJ2-7 | TRBV5-6 | few
CSVAGLAGMAYEQYF | TGCAGCGTTGCCGGACTAGCGGGAATGGCCTACGAGCAGTACTTC | TRBD2 | TRBJ2-7 | TRBV29-1 | NA
CASSLVAGGIQTNVLTF | TGTGCCAGCAGCTTGGTGGCAGGGGGAATACAGACCAACGTCCTGACTTTC | TRBD1 | TRBJ2-6 | TRBV5-6 | NA
CASSWRQYGYTF | TGTGCCAGCAGTTGGAGACAGTATGGCTACACCTTC | NA | TRBJ1-2 | TRBV12-3/TRBV12-4 | NA
CASSSTSGRSKSLRYEQFF | TGTGCCAGCAGTTCGACTAGCGGGAGGTCCAAGTCCTTGAGGTATGAGCAGTTCTTC | TRBD2 | TRBJ2-1 | TRBV6-5 | NA
CASSLGPQGDTQYF | TGCGCCAGCAGCTTGGGGCCGCAGGGGGATACGCAGTATTTT | NA | TRBJ2-3 | TRBV5-1 | few
CASSSQGKSVEQYF | TGTGCCAGCAGCTCACAGGGGAAGTCCGTCGAGCAGTACTTC | TRBD1 | TRBJ2-7 | TRBV7-8 | medium-sized
CATRGTGDTYEQYF | TGTGCCACTAGAGGGACAGGGGATACCTACGAGCAGTACTTC | TRBD1 | TRBJ2-7 | TRBV6-5 | NA
CASSQDVSREAFF | TGTGCCAGCAGCCAGGACGTTAGCCGCGAAGCTTTCTTT | NA | TRBJ1-1 | TRBV3-1 | NA
CSARAGTGPYEQYF | TGCAGTGCTAGAGCCGGGACAGGGCCCTACGAGCAGTACTTC | TRBD1 | TRBJ2-7 | TRBV20-1 | NA
CASSQDRAWEAFF | TGCGCCAGCAGCCAAGACAGGGCCTGGGAAGCTTTCTTT | NA | TRBJ1-1 | TRBV4-1 | NA
CASSGTSGAGETQYF | TGCGCCAGCAGCGGGACTAGCGGGGCCGGGGAGACCCAGTACTTC | TRBD2 | TRBJ2-5 | TRBV5-1 | few
CASSYNGGVHQPQHF | TGTGCCAGCAGTTATAATGGGGGAGTTCATCAGCCCCAGCATTTT | NA | TRBJ1-5 | TRBV28 | NA
CASSTRLAGSNQPQHF | TGTGCCAGCAGCACCCGACTGGCAGGTAGCAATCAGCCCCAGCATTTT | NA | TRBJ1-5 | TRBV7-8 | few
CASSFTQGHSGELFF | TGTGCCAGCAGCTTCACACAGGGGCATTCCGGGGAGCTGTTTTTT | TRBD1 | TRBJ2-2 | TRBV7-9 | NA
CATSDSVEGDTGELFF | TGTGCCACCAGTGATTCCGTGGAGGGGGACACCGGGGAGCTGTTTTTT | NA | TRBJ2-2 | TRBV24-1 | few
CASSLVTGNRSPLHF | TGCGCCAGCAGCTTGGTTACAGGGAATCGATCACCCCTCCACTTT | NA | TRBJ1-6 | TRBV5-1 | NA
CASSLGTPNTEAFF | TGTGCCAGCAGCCTCGGGACTCCGAACACTGAAGCTTTCTTT | NA | TRBJ1-1 | TRBV28 | NA
CASSSLDKSGNEQFF | TGTGCCAGCAGCTCACTGGACAAATCAGGCAATGAGCAGTTCTTC | NA | TRBJ2-1 | TRBV2 | NA
CASRAPISGGYTF | TGTGCCAGCAGAGCGCCTATCTCGGGTGGCTACACCTTC | NA | TRBJ1-2 | TRBV6-4 | few
CYSSVVQRGADTQYF | TGTTACAGCAGCGTAGTGCAGCGGGGAGCAGATACGCAGTATTTT | TRBD2 | TRBJ2-3 | TRBV9 | NA
CASSRDRTTGELFF | TGTGCCAGCAGCCGCGACAGAACCACCGGGGAGCTGTTTTTT | NA | TRBJ2-2 | TRBV7-6 | NA
CASSGPGTGTGELFF | TGCGCCAGCAGCGGACCCGGGACAGGAACCGGGGAGCTGTTTTTT | TRBD1 | TRBJ2-2 | TRBV5-1 | NA
CASSLVSPEANYGYTF | TGTGCCAGCAGCTTGGTTTCACCCGAGGCAAACTATGGCTACACCTTC | NA | TRBJ1-2 | TRBV5-5 | NA
CASSTQTLAGQETQYF | TGTGCCAGCAGTACCCAGACACTAGCGGGGCAAGAGACCCAGTACTTC | TRBD2 | TRBJ2-5 | TRBV6-1 | NA
CATQPSGNVGSYNEQFF | TGTGCCACCCAGCCTAGCGGGAACGTGGGCTCCTACAATGAGCAGTTCTTC | TRBD2 | TRBJ2-1 | TRBV6-6 | few
CASSLDGYGDSEQFF | TGTGCCAGCAGCTTAGACGGCTACGGGGACAGTGAGCAGTTCTTC | TRBD1 | TRBJ2-1 | TRBV7-2 | NA
CASSYVAASSGANVLTF | TGTGCCAGCAGTTACGTCGCAGCTAGCTCTGGGGCCAACGTCCTGACTTTC | NA | TRBJ2-6 | TRBV6-5 | NA
CASRTTVATNEKLFF | TGTGCCAGCAGAACAACGGTTGCAACTAATGAAAAACTGTTTTTT | NA | TRBJ1-4 | TRBV7-2 | many